This TCR beta chain was observed in a study of control samples from healthy donors and cancer patients (dated by TCRdb to 2018 to 2020). The library relied on the immunoSEQ multiplex PCR assay. In TCRdb, the immuneACCESS table is reduced to in-frame sequences with V and J assigned. These tables do not hold every clone; where another copy was compared, an unresolved V gene accounts for under half, and the others remain unexplained. Counted in this sample were about 130,000 clones; roughly 92% of them appeared once. The ten largest make up under 0.7% of the sample. A note on this clone: Its antigen is unknown. Base qualities are not provided; no much larger clone lies one nucleotide away.

The sequence was collected from a man older than 75 with head and neck cancer. Sequencing was done on a sample of PBMCs.

CDR3 protein: CSVAGLAGATLTTDTQYF. Read as DNA, the sequence is TGCAGCGTTGCAGGCCTAGCGGGAGCTACTTTAACCACAGATACGCAGTATTTT. The V gene is TRBV29-1 and the J gene is TRBJ2-3, with 10 middle bases fitting TRBD2. The CDR3 goes from the cysteine to the phenylalanine over 18 residues. Left in the record is the CDR3 DNA by itself, 54 bases read in frame from the first base. The junction shows trimming of 4 bases on V and 2 bases on J, and the gene matches do not reach 15 bases of it. Taken from the germline V gene, the CDR1 and CDR2 loops are SQVTM and ANQGSEA.